The 18 T cell receptor beta chains in this list originate from one sample, sequenced in a study of blood T cells in healthy people across ages. Next came a second PCR, run for about 6 to 11 cycles, which used a sample-barcoded 5' primer along with a J-beta primer mix. TCRdb re-derived calls from the 5' RACE reads in MiXCR, one entry per CDR3 protein. The data contain some 550,000 distinct CDR3 sequences, around 48% of them singletons. Sequencing was done on a sample of blood. The receptors originated from a man older than 75 in good health.

The chain has TRBV29-1 and TRBJ1-1; unclear D gene. V was pared by 5 bases and J by 8 bases, with 18 bases between. The CDR3 has 13 amino acids. Germline loops: CDR1 SQVTM, CDR2 ANQGSEA. The CDR3 DNA sequence: TGCAGCGTTATAGTCGGCGGGCGCGGGGAAGCTTTCTTT. This translates into CSVIVGGRGEAFF.

Comments on this clonotype: One end of the junction does not line up with germline, which may come from a read error. The chain has TRBV5-1 and TRBJ2-5; 14 bases match TRBD2. Gene TRBJ2-7 matches the end of the DNA better, so the J call may be wrong. CDR3 size: 14 residues. Germline values: CDR1 SGHRS, CDR2 YFSETQ. CDR3 amino acids: CTSSSGLAGGEQYF. As DNA, the CDR3 is TGCACCAGCAGCTCAGGACTAGCGGGAGGCGAGCAGTACTTC.

This clonotype has just a few counts. The V gene is TRBV29-1, the J gene TRBJ2-1; 9 nucleotides match TRBD2. Germline CDR1 and CDR2: SQVTM and ANQGSEA. CDR3 length equals 15 residues. The V and J ends lost 6 bases and 3 bases, in that order; junction bases with no gene match: 9. The CDR3 reads CSVGIAGVIYNEQFF. The DNA for the CDR3 is TGCAGCGTGGGAATAGCGGGAGTGATCTACAATGAGCAGTTCTTC.

The rearrangement links TRBV20-1 to TRBJ2-7, with 10 nucleotides matching TRBD2. The CDR3 contains 15 residues. Germline CDR1 reads DFQATT; CDR2 reads SNEGSKA (reference sequence). V dropped 0 bases and J dropped 7; count of bases not matched to a gene: 9. The CDR3 coding sequence is TGCAGTGCTAGAGATCCTAGCGGGAGTAGGAATGAGCAGTACTTC. Translating gives CSARDPSGSRNEQYF.

The V gene is TRBV3-1, the J gene TRBJ1-2; D remains unclear. CDR1 is LGHDT and CDR2 is YNNKEL in the germline V gene (reference sequence). This CDR3 has 13 amino acids. Trimming took 1 base from V and 8 from J, leaving 11 bases between them. The CDR3 region is CASSQGPGNGYTF. CDR3 DNA sequence: TGTGCCAGCAGCCAAGGGCCGGGGAACGGCTACACCTTC.

The table lists this clonotype with many counts. The gene calls are TRBV6-6 and TRBJ2-2; 8 positions agree with TRBD1. V was clipped by 6 bases and J by 7 bases; unmatched bases: 10. The CDR3 spans 15 residues. CDR1 and CDR2 (germline): MNHNY, SVGAGI (reference sequence). CDR3 sequence: CASSYQGQVIGELFF. CDR3 nucleotide sequence: TGTGCCAGCAGCTACCAGGGACAGGTGATCGGGGAGCTGTTTTTT.

This sequence joins TRBV5-1 and TRBJ2-1; D is ambiguous. The V end lost 0 bases, the J end lost 5 bases, and 6 bases lay between the germline ends. Germline CDR1 and CDR2: SGHRS and YFSETQ. The CDR3 has 13 amino acids. DNA of the CDR3: TGCGCCAGCAGCTTGGAGGTAAACAATGAGCAGTTCTTC. Translation gives CASSLEVNNEQFF.

This chain uses TRBV11-2 with TRBJ2-7, with 7 bases aligning to TRBD2. Judging by the DNA end, TRBJ2-5 fits better; the J call may be wrong. The CDR3 runs to 15 residues. Per the germline V gene, CDR1 is SGHAT and CDR2 is FQNNGV. Here the CDR3 reads CASSKRGLEGQTQYF. CDR3 sequence (DNA): TGTGCCAGCAGTAAGCGGGGCCTCGAGGGGCAGACCCAGTACTTC.

This clonotype occurred many times. Being one base from a much bigger clone, this may be a read error. V usage is TRBV6-5 and J usage is TRBJ2-5; perhaps TRBD2 as D (5 bases). The ends were cut back, 5 bases at V and 11 bases at J, with 12 bases in the middle. The CDR3 loop spans 11 amino acids. Germline CDR1 is MNHEY and CDR2 is SVGAGI. The CDR3 protein is CASSDRDSQYF. In DNA form, the CDR3 reads TGTGCCAGCAGTGACCGGGATAGTCAGTACTTC.

The chain links TRBV10-3 to TRBJ2-3; 8 bases are shared with TRBD1. V dropped 4 bases and J dropped 2; count of bases not matched to a gene: 5. Germline V gene lookup returns CDR1 ENHRY and CDR2 SYGVKD. The CDR3 totals 15 residues. This chain's CDR3 is CAISVGQGPTDTQYF. CDR3 nucleotides: TGTGCCATCAGTGTCGGACAGGGCCCCACAGATACGCAGTATTTT.

The chain joins TRBV20-1 to TRBJ2-7; D unresolved. Trimming cost V 1 base and J 7 bases, with 8 bases left between them. The CDR3 extends over 11 amino acids. The germline CDR1 and CDR2 sequences are DFQATT and SNEGSKA (reference sequence). CDR3 bases: TGCAGTGCTAGAGCCGGGCGGGAGCAGTACTTC. The encoded protein is CSARAGREQYF.

The chain recombines TRBV12-3 or TRBV12-4 with TRBJ2-4; 8 positions match TRBD1. Losses at the gene ends were 5 bases for V and 9 bases for J; bases not matched to a gene: 9. This CDR3 has 14 residues. This CDR3 is CASSLGQASSIQYF. The CDR3 DNA reads as TGTGCCAGCAGTCTGGGACAGGCTTCTTCCATTCAGTACTTC.

This sequence joins TRBV3-1 and TRBJ2-7, with TRBD1 matching 7 bases. Germline values: CDR1 LGHDT, CDR2 YNNKEL (reference sequence). The CDR3 extends over 14 amino acids. V lost 1 base and J lost 7; bases outside the gene matches: 7. CDR3 nucleotides: TGTGCCAGCAGCCAAGGGGACAGATGGGGAGAGCAGTACTTC. This translates into CASSQGDRWGEQYF.

The rearrangement links TRBV7-8 to TRBJ2-3; 7 bases are shared with TRBD1. Germline-derived CDR1 and CDR2 are SGHVS and FQNEAQ. CDR3 size: 16 residues. Unmatched junction bases numbered 7, after V lost 2 bases and J lost 2 bases. The CDR3 loop is CASSLNRGDLTDTQYF. The CDR3, as DNA: TGTGCCAGCAGCTTAAACAGGGGTGACCTCACAGATACGCAGTATTTT.

This clonotype was seen only once. A read error may account for a junction end that differs from germline. CDR3 nucleotide sequence: TGTGCCGGCTCACCGGGACTTTCTGATACGCAGTATTTT. It is translated as CAGSPGLSDTQYF. The chain recombines TRBV18 with TRBJ2-3, with D perhaps matching TRBD2 (6 bases). The CDR3 is made up of 13 amino acids. Germline loops: CDR1 KGHSH, CDR2 LQKENI.

The rearrangement uses TRBV24-1 and TRBJ2-1; TRBD2 might be the D (6 bases). V was pared by 1 base and J by 6 bases, with 9 bases between. In germline, CDR1 is KGHDR, CDR2 SFDVKD. The CDR3 consists of 14 residues. In DNA form, the CDR3 reads TGTGCCACCAGTGATTTAGGAGGGAGCAATGAGCAGTTCTTC. Protein: CATSDLGGSNEQFF.

This clonotype was recorded a few times. This rearrangement joins TRBV27 to TRBJ2-1; 11 bases line up with TRBD2. Germline V gene sequence: CDR1 MNHEY, CDR2 SMNVEV (reference sequence). V was clipped by 8 bases and J by 5 bases; unmatched bases: 14. This CDR3 comprises 17 residues. The CDR3 reads CASENRRLAGNNNEQFF. Written as DNA, the CDR3 is TGTGCCAGCGAAAATAGGAGACTAGCGGGGAACAACAATGAGCAGTTCTTC.

This clonotype came up a few times. The chain is built from TRBV5-1 and TRBJ2-3; 8 nucleotides line up with TRBD2. The CDR3 covers 15 residues. CDR1 SGHRS and CDR2 YFSETQ come from the germline V gene. J was trimmed by 3 bases and V by 4 bases; bases with no gene match: 7. Written as DNA, the CDR3 is TGCGCCAGCAGCATGCTAGCGGGCCAAACAGATACGCAGTATTTT. Translation: CASSMLAGQTDTQYF.